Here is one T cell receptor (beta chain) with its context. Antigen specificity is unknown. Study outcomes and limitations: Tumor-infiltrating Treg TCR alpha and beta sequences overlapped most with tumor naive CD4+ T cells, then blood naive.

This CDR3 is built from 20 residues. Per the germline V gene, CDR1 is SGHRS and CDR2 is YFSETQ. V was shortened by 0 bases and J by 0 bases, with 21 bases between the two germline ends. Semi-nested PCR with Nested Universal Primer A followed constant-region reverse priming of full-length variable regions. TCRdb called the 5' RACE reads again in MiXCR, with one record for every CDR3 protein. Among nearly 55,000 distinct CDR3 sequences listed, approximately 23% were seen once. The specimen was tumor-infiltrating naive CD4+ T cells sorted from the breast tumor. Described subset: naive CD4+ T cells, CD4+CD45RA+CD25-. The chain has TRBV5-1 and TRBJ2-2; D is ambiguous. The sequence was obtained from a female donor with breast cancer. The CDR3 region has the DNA TGCGCCAGCAGCTTGGATAAGGCCCGCGCTCTCTCTCCGAACACCGGGGAGCTGTTTTTT. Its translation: CASSLDKARALSPNTGELFF.